This TCR beta chain appears in the sequencing data of a study of brain T cells in children with intractable seizures. The study's findings and limits: Viral specificity was inferred only from CDR3 similarity; HCMV serostatus was unknown.

Trimming cost V 5 bases and J 4 bases; bases outside gene matches: 8. CDR1 SEHNR and CDR2 FQNEAQ come from the germline V gene (reference sequence). This CDR3 is 15 amino acids long. Libraries were prepared by immunoSEQ multiplex PCR; TCRdb keeps only in-frame clonotypes and omits some of them. The data contain around 340,000 clones, roughly 92% of them singletons. As concerns this clone: Antigen specificity is unknown.

Documented time point: blood from clinic visit 5 months post-surgery; TSC patient then seizure free. Before surgery, patients took at least one anti-epileptic drug. The source of this sequence is a boy in the first two years of life with tuberous sclerosis and intractable seizures. V gene TRBV7-9 combines with J gene TRBJ2-5; 9 bases match TRBD1. Sequencing used peripheral blood, obtained about 5 months after surgery. CDR3 protein: CASSRQTGGRETQYF. CDR3 bases: TGTGCCAGCAGCCGTCAGACAGGGGGACGAGAGACCCAGTACTTC.